This TCR beta chain stems from a study of tumor-infiltrating lymphocytes in primary liver carcinoma. With around 490 ng total RNA as template and a constant-region primer, TCR beta cDNA was made. Employing slightly modified ARM-PCR, three nested multiplex PCR rounds were run, and these gave rise to the TCR beta libraries. Forward primers for TRBV1-TRBV30 and a C-beta reverse primer served the first two PCR rounds, at around 9 cycles each. From the multiplex PCR reads, TCRdb called clonotypes with MiXCR, one entry per CDR3 protein. The sample yields approximately 46,000 distinct CDR3 sequences, roughly 77% seen once. Concerning this clonotype: An end of the junction does not agree with germline; a read error may underlie this.

Germline CDR1 MNHEY, CDR2 SVGEGT. This CDR3 spans 13 amino acids. Without any cell sorting, roughly 20-33 mg of bulk tissue yielded co-extracted RNA and DNA. Sequenced input: tumor-adjacent normal liver tissue. The clonotype was recovered from a woman aged 25-40 years with primary liver carcinoma and hepatitis B virus infection. V usage is TRBV6-2 or TRBV6-3 and J usage is TRBJ2-7; the D gene could be TRBD1 or TRBD2 (5 bases each). The CDR3 sequence is CASLGEPLYDQYF. The CDR3 coding sequence is TGTGCCAGCTTGGGGGAACCCCTCTACGATCAGTACTTC.